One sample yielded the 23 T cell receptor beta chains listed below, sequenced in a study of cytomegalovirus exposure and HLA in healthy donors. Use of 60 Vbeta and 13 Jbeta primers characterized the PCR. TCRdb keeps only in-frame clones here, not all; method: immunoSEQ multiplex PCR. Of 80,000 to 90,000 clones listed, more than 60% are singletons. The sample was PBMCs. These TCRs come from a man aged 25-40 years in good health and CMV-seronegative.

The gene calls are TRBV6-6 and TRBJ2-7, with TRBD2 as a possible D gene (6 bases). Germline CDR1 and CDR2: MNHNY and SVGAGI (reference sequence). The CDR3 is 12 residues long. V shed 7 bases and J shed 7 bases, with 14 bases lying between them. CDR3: CASIKLAGEQYF. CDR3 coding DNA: TGTGCCAGCATCAAACTAGCTGGGGAGCAGTACTTC.

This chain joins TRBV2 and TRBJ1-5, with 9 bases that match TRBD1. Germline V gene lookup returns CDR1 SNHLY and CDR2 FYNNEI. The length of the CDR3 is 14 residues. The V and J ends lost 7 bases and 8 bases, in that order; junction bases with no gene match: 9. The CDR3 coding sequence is TGTGCCAGCAATTTAGGGACAGGGTTGGAGCCCCAGCATTTT. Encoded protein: CASNLGTGLEPQHF. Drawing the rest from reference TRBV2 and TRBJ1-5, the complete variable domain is EPEVTQTPSHQVTQMGQEVILRCVPISNHLYFYWYRQILGQKVEFLVSFYNNEISEKSEIFDDQFSVERPDGSNFTLKIRSTKLEDSAMYFCASNLGTGLEPQHFGDGTRLSIL.

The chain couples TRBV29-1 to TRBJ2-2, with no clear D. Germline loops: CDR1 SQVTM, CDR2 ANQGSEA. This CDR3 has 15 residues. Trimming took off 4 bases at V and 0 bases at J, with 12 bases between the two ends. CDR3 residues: CSVVFARSNTGELFF. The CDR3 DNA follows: TGCAGCGTTGTTTTCGCCAGATCGAACACCGGGGAGCTGTTTTTT.

In nucleotides, the CDR3 is TGTGCTAGTGGTTTGGTAACAGGGGAAGCTTTCTTT. This translates into CASGLVTGEAFF. The chain has TRBV12-5 and TRBJ1-1, with D tentatively TRBD1 (6 bases). The V gene's germline CDR1 is LGHNT and CDR2 FRNRAP. The germline V and J ends were trimmed by 0 bases and 8 bases, with 7 bases remaining between them. This CDR3 contains 12 residues.

CDR3 region: CASSLDSSRANYGYTF. As DNA, the CDR3 is TGTGCCAGCAGCCTGGACAGTTCACGCGCTAACTATGGCTACACCTTC. The rearrangement links TRBV5-8 to TRBJ1-2, with D tentatively TRBD1 (6 bases). Germline CDR1 and CDR2: SGHTS and YDEGEE. The V end lost 4 bases, the J end lost 0 bases, and 16 bases lay between the germline ends. This CDR3 has 16 residues.

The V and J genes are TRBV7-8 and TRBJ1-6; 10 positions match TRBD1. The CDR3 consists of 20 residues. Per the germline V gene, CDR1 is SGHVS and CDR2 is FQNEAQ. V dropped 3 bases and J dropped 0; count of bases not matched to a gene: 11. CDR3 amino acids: CASSFNRDRGSNSYNSPLHF. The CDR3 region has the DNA TGTGCCAGCAGCTTTAACCGGGACAGGGGCTCCAACTCCTATAATTCACCCCTCCACTTT.

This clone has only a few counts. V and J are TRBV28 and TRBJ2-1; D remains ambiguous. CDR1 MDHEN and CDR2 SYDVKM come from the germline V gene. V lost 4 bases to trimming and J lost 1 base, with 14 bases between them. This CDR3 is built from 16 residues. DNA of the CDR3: TGTGCCAGCAGTTCCCCCACCGGAGCTTCCTACAATGAGCAGTTCTTC. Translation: CASSSPTGASYNEQFF.

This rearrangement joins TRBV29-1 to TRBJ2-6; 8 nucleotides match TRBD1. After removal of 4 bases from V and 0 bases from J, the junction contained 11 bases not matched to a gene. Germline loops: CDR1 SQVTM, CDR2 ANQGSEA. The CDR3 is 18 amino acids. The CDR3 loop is CSVVAAQGAFSGANVLTF. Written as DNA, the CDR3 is TGCAGCGTTGTAGCCGCGCAGGGGGCCTTCTCTGGGGCCAACGTCCTGACTTTC.

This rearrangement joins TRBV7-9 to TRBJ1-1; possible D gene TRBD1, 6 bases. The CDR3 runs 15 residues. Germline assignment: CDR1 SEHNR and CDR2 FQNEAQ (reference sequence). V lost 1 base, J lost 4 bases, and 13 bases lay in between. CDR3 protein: CASSLDLGASTEAFF. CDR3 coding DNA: TGTGCCAGCAGCTTAGATCTGGGGGCGAGCACTGAAGCTTTCTTT.

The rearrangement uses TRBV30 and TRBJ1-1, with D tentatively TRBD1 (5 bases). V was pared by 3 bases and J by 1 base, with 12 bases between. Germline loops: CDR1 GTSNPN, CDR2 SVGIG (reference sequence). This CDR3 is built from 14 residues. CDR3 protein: CAWSLDIRNTEAFF. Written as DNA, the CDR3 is TGTGCCTGGAGCTTGGACATCAGGAACACTGAAGCTTTCTTT. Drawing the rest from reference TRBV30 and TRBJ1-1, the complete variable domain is SQTIHQWPATLVQPVGSPLSLECTVEGTSNPNLYWYRQAAGRGLQLLFYSVGIGQISSEVPQNLSASRPQDRQFILSSKKLLLSDSGFYLCAWSLDIRNTEAFFGQGTRLTVV.

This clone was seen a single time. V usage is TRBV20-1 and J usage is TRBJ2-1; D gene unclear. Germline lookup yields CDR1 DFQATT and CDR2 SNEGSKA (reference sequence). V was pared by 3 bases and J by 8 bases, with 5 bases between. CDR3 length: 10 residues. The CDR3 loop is CSASSYEQFF. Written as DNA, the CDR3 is TGCAGTGCTAGTTCCTATGAGCAGTTCTTC.

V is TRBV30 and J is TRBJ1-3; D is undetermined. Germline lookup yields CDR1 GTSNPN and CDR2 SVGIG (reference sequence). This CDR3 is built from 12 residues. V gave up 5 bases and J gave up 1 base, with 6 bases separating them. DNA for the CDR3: TGTGCCTGGGCGGATTCTGGAAACACCATATATTTT. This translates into CAWADSGNTIYF.

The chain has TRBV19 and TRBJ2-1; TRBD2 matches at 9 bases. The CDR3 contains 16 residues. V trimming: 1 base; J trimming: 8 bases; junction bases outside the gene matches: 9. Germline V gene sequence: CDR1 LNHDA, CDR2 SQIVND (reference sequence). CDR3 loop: CASSIGSASGVDEQFF. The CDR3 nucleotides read TGTGCCAGTAGTATAGGGTCTGCTAGCGGGGTAGATGAGCAGTTCTTC.

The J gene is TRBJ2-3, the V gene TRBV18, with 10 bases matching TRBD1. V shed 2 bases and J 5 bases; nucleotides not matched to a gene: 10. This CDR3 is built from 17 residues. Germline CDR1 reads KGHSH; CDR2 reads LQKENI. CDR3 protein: CASSPVPGQGSRDTQYF. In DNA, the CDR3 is TGTGCCAGCTCACCAGTACCGGGACAGGGGTCGAGAGATACGCAGTATTTT.

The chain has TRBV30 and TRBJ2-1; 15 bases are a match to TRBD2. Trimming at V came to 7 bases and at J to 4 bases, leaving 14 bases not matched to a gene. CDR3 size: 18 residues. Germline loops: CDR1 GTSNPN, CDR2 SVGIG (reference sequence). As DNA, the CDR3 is TGTGCCTCCCAAAAGGGGACTAGCGGGGGGCCATATTACAATGAGCAGTTCTTC. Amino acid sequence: CASQKGTSGGPYYNEQFF.

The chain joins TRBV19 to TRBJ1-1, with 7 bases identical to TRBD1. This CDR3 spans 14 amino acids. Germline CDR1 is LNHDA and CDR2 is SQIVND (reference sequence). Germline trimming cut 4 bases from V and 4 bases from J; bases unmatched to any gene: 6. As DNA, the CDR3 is TGTGCCAGTAGTAAAACAGGGGTGGGCACTGAAGCTTTCTTT. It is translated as CASSKTGVGTEAFF.

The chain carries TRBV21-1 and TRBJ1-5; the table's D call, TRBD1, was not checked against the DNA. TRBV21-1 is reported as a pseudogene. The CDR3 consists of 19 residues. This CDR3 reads CAPTKGNRVGSYSNQPQHF. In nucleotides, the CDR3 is TGTGCCCCAACTAAGGGGAACAGGGTGGGATCTTATAGCAATCAGCCCCAGCATTTT.

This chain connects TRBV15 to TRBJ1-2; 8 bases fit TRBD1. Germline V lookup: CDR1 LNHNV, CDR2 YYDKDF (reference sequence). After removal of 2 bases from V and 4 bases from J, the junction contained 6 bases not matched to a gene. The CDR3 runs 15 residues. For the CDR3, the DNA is TGTGCCACCAGCAGAACAGGGGGTCGTGGCTATGGCTACACCTTC. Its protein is CATSRTGGRGYGYTF.

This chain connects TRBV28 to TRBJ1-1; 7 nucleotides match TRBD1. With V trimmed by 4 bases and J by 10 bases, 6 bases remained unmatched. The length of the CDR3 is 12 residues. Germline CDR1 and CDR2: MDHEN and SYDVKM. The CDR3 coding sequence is TGTGCCAGCAGTTCGGGGCCAGGGGGAGCTTTCTTT. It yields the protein CASSSGPGGAFF.

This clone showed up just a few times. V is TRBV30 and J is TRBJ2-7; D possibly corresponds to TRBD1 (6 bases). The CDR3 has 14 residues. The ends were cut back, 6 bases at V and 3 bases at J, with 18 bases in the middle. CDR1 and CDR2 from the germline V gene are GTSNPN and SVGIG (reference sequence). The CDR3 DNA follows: TGTGCCTGCCCCGCAGCGCGAGGGGGCTACGAGCAGTACTTC. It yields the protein CACPAARGGYEQYF.

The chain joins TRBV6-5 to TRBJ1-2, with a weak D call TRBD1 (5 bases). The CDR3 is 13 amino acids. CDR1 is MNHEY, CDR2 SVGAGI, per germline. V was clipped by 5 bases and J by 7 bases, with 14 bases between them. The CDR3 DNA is TGTGCCAGCAGTCCACAGGTCCCCGGTGGCTACACCTTC. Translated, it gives CASSPQVPGGYTF.

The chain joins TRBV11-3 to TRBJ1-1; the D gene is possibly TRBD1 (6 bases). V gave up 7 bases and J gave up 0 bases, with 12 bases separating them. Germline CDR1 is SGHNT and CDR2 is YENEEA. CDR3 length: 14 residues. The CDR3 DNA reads TGTGCCAGCAAATCGACAGGCTTGAACACTGAAGCTTTCTTT. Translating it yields CASKSTGLNTEAFF.

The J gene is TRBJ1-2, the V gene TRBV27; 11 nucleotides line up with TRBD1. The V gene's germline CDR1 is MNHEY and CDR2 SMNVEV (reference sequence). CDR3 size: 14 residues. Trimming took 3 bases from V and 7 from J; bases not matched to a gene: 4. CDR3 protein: CASSFRTGGSGYTF. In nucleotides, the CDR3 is TGTGCCAGCAGTTTTAGGACAGGGGGCAGTGGCTACACCTTC.